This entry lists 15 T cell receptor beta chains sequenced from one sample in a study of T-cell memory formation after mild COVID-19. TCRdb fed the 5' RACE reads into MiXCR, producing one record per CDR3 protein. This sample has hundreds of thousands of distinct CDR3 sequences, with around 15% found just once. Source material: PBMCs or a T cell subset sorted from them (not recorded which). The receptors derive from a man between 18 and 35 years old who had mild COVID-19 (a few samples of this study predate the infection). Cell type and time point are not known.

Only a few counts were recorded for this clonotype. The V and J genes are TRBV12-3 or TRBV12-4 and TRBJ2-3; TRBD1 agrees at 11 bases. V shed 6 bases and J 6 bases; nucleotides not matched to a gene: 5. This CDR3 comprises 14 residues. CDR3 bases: TGTGCCAGCAGGACCGGACAGGGGGCGGATACGCAGTATTTT. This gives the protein CASRTGQGADTQYF.

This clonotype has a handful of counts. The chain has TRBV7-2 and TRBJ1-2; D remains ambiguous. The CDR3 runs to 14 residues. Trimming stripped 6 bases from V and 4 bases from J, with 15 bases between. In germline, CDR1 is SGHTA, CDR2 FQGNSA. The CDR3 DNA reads TGTGCCAGCAGACCGCGTGGCGGGTCCTATGGCTACACCTTC. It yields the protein CASRPRGGSYGYTF.

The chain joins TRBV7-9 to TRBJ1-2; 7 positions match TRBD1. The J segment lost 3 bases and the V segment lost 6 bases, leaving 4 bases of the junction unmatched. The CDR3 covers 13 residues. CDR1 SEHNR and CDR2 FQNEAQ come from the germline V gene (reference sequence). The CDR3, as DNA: TGTGCCAGCAGTTATGGACAGGACTATGGCTACACCTTC. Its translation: CASSYGQDYGYTF.

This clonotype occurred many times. CDR3 protein: CASIGNTEAFF. The CDR3 region has the DNA TGTGCCAGCATAGGGAACACTGAAGCTTTCTTT. The V call is TRBV6-2 or TRBV6-3, the J call TRBJ1-1; D unresolved. The CDR3 contains 11 residues. V was clipped by 7 bases and J by 1 base, with 4 bases between them. CDR1 is MNHEY and CDR2 is SVGEGT in the germline V gene.

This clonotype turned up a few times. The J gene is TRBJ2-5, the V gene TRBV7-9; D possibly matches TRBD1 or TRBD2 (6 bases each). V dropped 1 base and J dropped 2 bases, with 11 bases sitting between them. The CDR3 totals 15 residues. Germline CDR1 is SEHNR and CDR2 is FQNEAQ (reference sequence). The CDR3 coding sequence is TGTGCCAGCAGCTTAGGAGAGGGGGGACAAGAGACCCAGTACTTC. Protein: CASSLGEGGQETQYF.

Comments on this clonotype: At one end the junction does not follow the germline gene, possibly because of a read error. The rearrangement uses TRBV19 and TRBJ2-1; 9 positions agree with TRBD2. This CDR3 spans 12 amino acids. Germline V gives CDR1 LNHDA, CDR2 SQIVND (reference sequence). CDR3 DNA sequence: TGTGCCAGTATTGGGACTAGCCCTAATCAGATCTTC. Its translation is CASIGTSPNQIF.

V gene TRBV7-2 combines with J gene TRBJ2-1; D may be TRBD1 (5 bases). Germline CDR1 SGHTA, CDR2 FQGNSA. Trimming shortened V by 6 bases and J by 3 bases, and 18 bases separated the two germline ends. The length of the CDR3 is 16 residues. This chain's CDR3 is CASRQNTGPLYNEQFF. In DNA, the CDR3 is TGTGCCAGCAGACAAAATACAGGCCCCCTCTACAATGAGCAGTTCTTC.

This chain's CDR3 is CASYPQGAANTEAFF. The DNA of the CDR3 is TGTGCCAGCTACCCACAGGGGGCGGCGAACACTGAAGCTTTCTTT. The rearrangement uses TRBV7-2 and TRBJ1-1; TRBD1 agrees at 9 bases. Per germline, CDR1 SGHTA and CDR2 FQGNSA. The CDR3 consists of 15 residues. Unmatched junction bases numbered 8, after V lost 8 bases and J lost 1 base.

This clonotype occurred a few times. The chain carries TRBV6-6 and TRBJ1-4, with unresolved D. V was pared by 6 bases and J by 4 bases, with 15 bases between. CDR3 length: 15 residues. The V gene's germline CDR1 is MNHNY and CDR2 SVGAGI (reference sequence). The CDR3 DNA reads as TGTGCCAGCAGCCCCGCTCGACGGGTTAATGAAAAACTGTTTTTT. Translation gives CASSPARRVNEKLFF.

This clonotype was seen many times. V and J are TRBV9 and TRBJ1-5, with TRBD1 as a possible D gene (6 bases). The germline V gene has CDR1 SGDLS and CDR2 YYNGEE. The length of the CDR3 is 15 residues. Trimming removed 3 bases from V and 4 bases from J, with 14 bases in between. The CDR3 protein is CASSGSRDKNQPQHF. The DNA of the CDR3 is TGTGCCAGCAGCGGATCCCGGGACAAAAATCAGCCCCAGCATTTT.

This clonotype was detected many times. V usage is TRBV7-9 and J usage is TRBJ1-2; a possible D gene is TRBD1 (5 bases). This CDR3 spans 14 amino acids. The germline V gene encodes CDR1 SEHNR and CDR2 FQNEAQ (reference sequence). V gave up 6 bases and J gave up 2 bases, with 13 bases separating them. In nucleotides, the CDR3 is TGTGCCAGCAGTATGGGGCCCGGAAACTATGGCTACACCTTC. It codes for CASSMGPGNYGYTF.

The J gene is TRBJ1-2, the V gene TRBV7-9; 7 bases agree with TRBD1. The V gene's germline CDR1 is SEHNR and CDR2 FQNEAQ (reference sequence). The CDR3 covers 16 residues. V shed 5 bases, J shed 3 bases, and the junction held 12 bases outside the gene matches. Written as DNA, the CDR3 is TGTGCCAGCAGCGTCCCCCAGGGGGGGGTTGACTATGGCTACACCTTC. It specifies CASSVPQGGVDYGYTF. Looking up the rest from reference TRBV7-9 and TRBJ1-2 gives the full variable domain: DTGVSQNPRHKITKRGQNVTFRCDPISEHNRLYWYRQTLGQGPEFLTYFQNEAQLEKSRLLSDRFSAERPKGSFSTLEIQRTEQGDSAMYLCASSVPQGGVDYGYTFGSGTRLTVV.

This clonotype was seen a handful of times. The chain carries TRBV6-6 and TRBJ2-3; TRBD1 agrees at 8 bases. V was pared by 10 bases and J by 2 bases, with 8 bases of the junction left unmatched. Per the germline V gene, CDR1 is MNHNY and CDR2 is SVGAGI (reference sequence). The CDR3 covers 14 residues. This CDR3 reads CATKTGGPTDTQYF. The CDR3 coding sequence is TGTGCCACCAAAACAGGGGGGCCCACAGATACGCAGTATTTT.

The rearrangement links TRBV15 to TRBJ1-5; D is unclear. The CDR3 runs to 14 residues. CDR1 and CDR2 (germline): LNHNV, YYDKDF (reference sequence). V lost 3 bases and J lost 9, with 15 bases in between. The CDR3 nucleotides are TGTGCCACCAGCAGGGATTCGTACAGCGGGCCCCAGCATTTT. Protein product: CATSRDSYSGPQHF.

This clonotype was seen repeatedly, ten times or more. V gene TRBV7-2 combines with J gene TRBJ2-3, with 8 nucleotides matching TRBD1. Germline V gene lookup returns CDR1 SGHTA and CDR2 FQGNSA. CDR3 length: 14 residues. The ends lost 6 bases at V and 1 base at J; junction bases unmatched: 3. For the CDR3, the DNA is TGTGCCAGCAGGGGACAGGTGGGCACAGATACGCAGTATTTT. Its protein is CASRGQVGTDTQYF.